These 27 T cell receptor beta chains were all obtained from the same sample, sequenced in a study of PD-1 blockade in classical Hodgkin lymphoma. The data were produced by immunoSEQ multiplex PCR, yet TCRdb's version contains in-frame clones alone and is incomplete. Of some 90,000 clones in the sample, approximately 91% were seen once. Autologous stem cell transplantation was followed by relapse in every patient, and brentuximab vedotin exposure varied. The sample was peripheral blood mononuclear cells (PBMCs), taken before the second cycle of nivolumab. The receptors were gathered from a human donor with classical Hodgkin lymphoma.

With respect to this clone: Its ends do not fully match the called genes, so a read error is possible. The chain recombines TRBV9 with TRBJ2-1; D remains ambiguous. Germline V CDR1 and CDR2: SGDLS, YYNGEE. This CDR3 spans 12 amino acids. Here the CDR3 DNA reads TGTGCCAGCAGTAAAGAACAAGGTTTGAGTCTCTTC. Protein sequence: CASSKEQGLSLF.

This sequence joins TRBV27 and TRBJ2-5; 7 bases map to TRBD1. Losses at the gene ends were 9 bases for V and 4 bases for J; bases not matched to a gene: 8. This CDR3 is built from 13 residues. CDR1 and CDR2 (germline): MNHEY, SMNVEV (reference sequence). The CDR3 is CASRTGAGETQYF. As DNA, the CDR3 is TGTGCCAGTCGAACAGGGGCGGGAGAGACCCAGTACTTC.

V gene TRBV9 combines with J gene TRBJ1-4; no definite D call. This CDR3 contains 16 residues. Germline CDR1 reads SGDLS; CDR2 reads YYNGEE. Trimming shortened V by 0 bases and J by 3 bases, and 12 bases separated the two germline ends. CDR3 sequence: CASSVATKAPNEKLFF. The CDR3 nucleotides read TGTGCCAGCAGCGTAGCTACGAAGGCACCTAATGAAAAACTGTTTTTT.

The J gene is TRBJ1-1, the V gene TRBV29-1; 7 nucleotides line up with TRBD1. This CDR3 has 13 residues. J was trimmed by 0 bases and V by 4 bases; bases with no gene match: 2. Germline V lookup: CDR1 SQVTM, CDR2 ANQGSEA. Here the CDR3 reads CSVATGMNTEAFF. The CDR3 DNA follows: TGCAGCGTTGCGACAGGGATGAACACTGAAGCTTTCTTT.

The rearrangement uses TRBV2 and TRBJ2-7; 7 bases are a match to TRBD2. Unmatched junction bases numbered 10, after V lost 8 bases and J lost 6 bases. The CDR3 totals 13 residues. CDR1 and CDR2 (germline): SNHLY, FYNNEI. DNA for the CDR3: TGTGCCAGCGGGCGGGGAGGGCCTTTCGAGCAGTACTTC. This codes for CASGRGGPFEQYF.

The J gene is TRBJ1-2, the V gene TRBV5-1; 7 bases align to TRBD1. J was trimmed by 8 bases and V by 4 bases; bases with no gene match: 14. Germline lookup yields CDR1 SGHRS and CDR2 YFSETQ. The CDR3 extends over 15 amino acids. CDR3 DNA sequence: TGCGCCAGCAGCCCCGCAACCGTCCGACAGGGAGGCTACACCTTC. This encodes CASSPATVRQGGYTF.

This rearrangement joins TRBV20-1 to TRBJ1-2; D is undetermined. V dropped 5 bases and J dropped 4 bases, with 5 bases sitting between them. Germline V lookup: CDR1 DFQATT, CDR2 SNEGSKA (reference sequence). The CDR3 covers 10 residues. The CDR3 DNA reads as TGCAGTGCTGCCTCCTATGGCTACACCTTC. This translates into CSAASYGYTF.

J is TRBJ2-7 and V is TRBV7-2; D is perhaps TRBD2 (5 bases). There are 12 residues in the CDR3. Germline V CDR1 and CDR2: SGHTA, FQGNSA. The ends were cut back, 5 bases at V and 4 bases at J, with 9 bases in the middle. CDR3 sequence: CASSPRTYEQYF. The DNA for the CDR3 is TGTGCCAGCAGCCCTAGGACTTACGAGCAGTACTTC. The whole variable domain, remainder taken from reference TRBV7-2 and TRBJ2-7, is GAGVSQSPSNKVTEKGKDVELRCDPISGHTALYWYRQSLGQGLEFLIYFQGNSAPDKSGLPSDRFSAERTGGSVSTLTIQRTQQEDSAVYLCASSPRTYEQYFGPGTRLTVT.

V is TRBV10-1 and J is TRBJ2-5, with 9 nucleotides matching TRBD2. Per germline, CDR1 WNHNN and CDR2 SYGVQD (reference sequence). V lost 6 bases and J lost 2; bases outside the gene matches: 7. The CDR3 spans 15 residues. The CDR3 region is CASRTTSGSQETQYF. CDR3 nucleotide sequence: TGCGCCAGCAGGACGACTAGCGGAAGTCAAGAGACCCAGTACTTC.

The chain combines TRBV10-3 with TRBJ2-7; 8 positions match TRBD2. CDR3 length: 13 amino acids. Germline lookup yields CDR1 ENHRY and CDR2 SYGVKD. V dropped 11 bases and J dropped 7; count of bases not matched to a gene: 13. The CDR3 region is CAASSGITYEQYF. The CDR3 bases are TGTGCCGCCAGTAGCGGGATAACGTATGAGCAGTACTTC.

The J gene is TRBJ1-4, the V gene TRBV27, with D possibly being TRBD1 (6 bases). The CDR3 runs to 14 residues. Trimming shortened V by 6 bases and J by 8 bases, and 16 bases separated the two germline ends. The V gene's germline CDR1 is MNHEY and CDR2 SMNVEV (reference sequence). The CDR3 DNA is TGTGCCAGCAGGAGAGCACAGGGTAGGGAAAAACTGTTTTTT. This gives the protein CASRRAQGREKLFF.

The rearrangement uses TRBV7-8 and TRBJ1-3; D is ambiguous. Germline CDR1 SGHVS, CDR2 FQNEAQ. This CDR3 is 13 amino acids long. Deletions cut 1 base from V and 3 bases from J, with 4 bases between. The CDR3 DNA sequence: TGTGCCAGCAGCTTAGGTCATGGAAACACCATATATTTT. Its translation is CASSLGHGNTIYF.

This rearrangement joins TRBV6-5 to TRBJ2-7; D is uncertain. The germline CDR1 and CDR2 sequences are MNHEY and SVGAGI. V shed 2 bases and J shed 3 bases, with 11 bases lying between them. There are 14 residues in the CDR3. Written as DNA, the CDR3 is TGTGCCAGCAGTTACAGGGCAGCCCTCTACGAGCAGTACTTC. Its translation is CASSYRAALYEQYF.

V usage is TRBV9 and J usage is TRBJ2-6; TRBD1 is a possible D gene (5 bases). Germline CDR1 is SGDLS and CDR2 is YYNGEE. V lost 0 bases and J 4 bases, leaving 11 bases between the germline ends. This CDR3 has 16 amino acids. The CDR3 is CASSVGWGSGANVLTF. The CDR3, as DNA: TGTGCCAGCAGCGTAGGTTGGGGCTCCGGGGCCAACGTCCTGACTTTC.

This chain connects TRBV11-3 to TRBJ2-5; 7 bases line up with TRBD1. In germline, CDR1 is SGHNT, CDR2 YENEEA. The CDR3 runs to 15 residues. Germline trimming cut 5 bases from V and 0 bases from J; bases unmatched to any gene: 6. DNA of the CDR3: TGTGCCAGCAGCCAGGGACAGAGCCACCAAGAGACCCAGTACTTC. It specifies CASSQGQSHQETQYF.

The gene calls are TRBV29-1 and TRBJ2-7; TRBD1 might be the D (5 bases). The germline V and J ends were trimmed by 3 bases and 6 bases, with 12 bases remaining between them. Germline lookup yields CDR1 SQVTM and CDR2 ANQGSEA. This CDR3 has 12 residues. The CDR3 loop reads CSVDAPRGEQYF. CDR3 coding DNA: TGCAGCGTTGACGCTCCAAGGGGCGAGCAGTACTTC.

This clone was counted between two and nine times. The genes are TRBV5-1 and TRBJ2-5, with D unresolved. V was clipped by 0 bases and J by 2 bases, with 8 bases between them. CDR3 length: 14 residues. Germline CDR1 and CDR2: SGHRS and YFSETQ. The CDR3 bases are TGCGCCAGCAGCTTGGAAGTGGGACAAGAGACCCAGTACTTC. Its translation is CASSLEVGQETQYF.

The chain links TRBV7-2 to TRBJ1-5; D is uncertain. The CDR3 spans 14 residues. In germline, CDR1 is SGHTA, CDR2 FQGNSA. V lost 1 base, J lost 7 bases, and 11 bases lay in between. The CDR3, as DNA: TGTGCCAGCAGCTTAGATGGAGGGTACCAGCCCCAGCATTTT. Translating it yields CASSLDGGYQPQHF.

The chain employs TRBV6-5 and TRBJ1-5; 7 nucleotides match TRBD1. Germline loops: CDR1 MNHEY, CDR2 SVGAGI. The CDR3 runs 14 residues. V shed 6 bases and J 1 base; nucleotides not matched to a gene: 3. CDR3 sequence (DNA): TGTGCCAGCAGATCGGACAGGAGCAATCAGCCCCAGCATTTT. Translation gives CASRSDRSNQPQHF.

This clone was seen only once. The J gene is TRBJ2-1, the V gene TRBV10-1, with D possibly being TRBD2 (6 bases). The V gene's germline CDR1 is WNHNN and CDR2 SYGVQD (reference sequence). V was trimmed by 11 bases and J by 9 bases, leaving 35 bases between them. This CDR3 region has 18 residues. CDR3 residues: CAGPKGRRSPHRLVEQFF. The CDR3 DNA follows: TGCGCCGGACCTAAGGGGAGGAGGAGCCCTCACCGATTGGTTGAGCAGTTCTTC.

The chain is built from TRBV6-1 and TRBJ1-4; D unclear. Germline V CDR1 and CDR2: MNHNS, SASEGT. The CDR3 consists of 14 residues. Trimming pared 4 bases from V and 3 bases from J, leaving 9 bases between. CDR3 residues: CASSGQVPNEKLFF. DNA for the CDR3: TGTGCCAGCAGTGGTCAGGTACCTAATGAAAAACTGTTTTTT.

The chain carries TRBV27 and TRBJ2-7, with D maybe TRBD2 (6 bases). Germline CDR1 and CDR2: MNHEY and SMNVEV (reference sequence). The CDR3 is made up of 14 amino acids. V was clipped by 2 bases and J by 2 bases, with 10 bases between them. For the CDR3, the DNA is TGTGCCAGCAGTTTAGCGGGACCAGCCTACGAGCAGTACTTC. Translating gives CASSLAGPAYEQYF.

J is TRBJ2-2 and V is TRBV5-4; D not certain. The CDR3 is made up of 13 amino acids. Germline CDR1 reads SGHNT; CDR2 reads YYREEE (reference sequence). V was trimmed by 3 bases and J by 6 bases, leaving 9 bases between them. Here the CDR3 reads CASSWTSSGELFF. In DNA, the CDR3 is TGTGCCAGCAGCTGGACCAGTTCCGGGGAGCTGTTTTTT.

This clone was picked up a small number of times. This sequence joins TRBV5-6 and TRBJ2-5; TRBD2 agrees at 14 bases. V was clipped by 4 bases and J by 10 bases; unmatched bases: 15. Per the germline V gene, CDR1 is SGHDT and CDR2 is YYEEEE. The CDR3 runs 17 residues. CDR3 loop: CASSAGRLAGGAAGQYF. CDR3 in DNA: TGTGCCAGCAGCGCGGGTCGACTAGCGGGAGGGGCCGCGGGCCAGTACTTC. Combining the CDR3 with reference TRBV5-6 and TRBJ2-5 gives the whole variable domain DAGVTQSPTHLIKTRGQQVTLRCSPKSGHDTVSWYQQALGQGPQFIFQYYEEEERQRGNFPDRFSGHQFPNYSSELNVNALLLGDSALYLCASSAGRLAGGAAGQYFGPGTRLLVL.

The chain carries TRBV7-9 and TRBJ1-6; maybe TRBD1 (6 bases). The CDR3 totals 14 residues. Trimming removed 4 bases at V and 15 bases at J, with 19 bases between. Looked up from germline, CDR1 is SEHNR and CDR2 is FQNEAQ (reference sequence). The CDR3 region has the DNA TGTGCCAGCAGCTCTCTTTCAGGGGCGGGCCTCCTCCACTTT. This sequence encodes CASSSLSGAGLLHF.

The rearrangement joins TRBV19 to TRBJ1-4, with a possible D match to TRBD1 (5 bases). Between the trimmed V and J ends, which lost 7 bases and 0 bases, there was a span of 12 bases. CDR3 length: 15 residues. Germline assignment: CDR1 LNHDA and CDR2 SQIVND (reference sequence). The CDR3 sequence is CASISRGATNEKLFF. The CDR3 DNA reads TGTGCCAGTATCTCTAGGGGAGCAACTAATGAAAAACTGTTTTTT.

This chain joins TRBV5-5 and TRBJ2-1; D unclear. The CDR3 sequence is 13 residues long. CDR1 is SGHKS, CDR2 YYEKEE, per germline (reference sequence). V was cut by 6 bases and J by 8 bases, with 15 bases left in between. The CDR3 protein is CASNPPGRDEQFF. The DNA for the CDR3 is TGTGCCAGCAACCCCCCAGGTAGGGATGAGCAGTTCTTC.